This T cell receptor beta chain derives from a study of cytomegalovirus exposure and HLA in healthy donors. PCR involved 60 Vbeta and 13 Jbeta primers. Here immunoSEQ multiplex PCR was the method, and the copy in TCRdb shows in-frame clones only, minus some. The profile covers around 140,000 clones, with 83% appearing a single time and 1.5% taken by the ten largest. This clone was seen a handful of times. The germline V and J ends were trimmed by 1 base and 1 base, with 6 bases remaining between them. Per the germline V gene, CDR1 is SGHDT and CDR2 is YYEEEE. The CDR3 spans 14 residues. The sequenced material came from PBMCs. This receptor was obtained from a man aged 35 to 55 in good health and CMV-seronegative. The chain joins TRBV5-6 to TRBJ2-1, with D uncertain. The CDR3 is CASSLLGSYNEQFF. The CDR3 region has the DNA TGTGCCAGCAGCTTGCTAGGTTCCTACAATGAGCAGTTCTTC. Full variable domain (remainder filled in from reference TRBV5-6 and TRBJ2-1): DAGVTQSPTHLIKTRGQQVTLRCSPKSGHDTVSWYQQALGQGPQFIFQYYEEEERQRGNFPDRFSGHQFPNYSSELNVNALLLGDSALYLCASSLLGSYNEQFFGPGTRLTVL.